Listed below are T cell receptor beta chains from one sample, sequenced in a study of cytomegalovirus exposure and HLA in healthy donors. Using immunoSEQ multiplex PCR, the repertoire was profiled, and TCRdb retains in-frame clones only, with some absent. The sample lists about 170,000 clones; 65% to 85% were seen once. Sequenced sample: PBMCs. Receptors were obtained from a woman in her fifties or sixties in good health and CMV-seropositive. CDR3s include the opening cysteine and the closing phenylalanine or tryptophan. A D gene is named only where the DNA matches it firmly. Expanded clones are given a class, and other clones once, few, many or no size at all.

>few|TRBJ2-1|TRBV10-3|-
TGTGCCATCAGTAGGTCGGAGCCCCTAGGTGAGCAGTTCTTC
CAISRSEPLGEQFF
>once|TRBJ2-3|TRBV25-1|TRBD2
TGTGCCAGCAGTCCCCCTGGGGGGGTCTCAGATACGCAGTATTTT
CASSPPGGVSDTQYF
>-|TRBJ2-5|TRBV5-1|-
TGCGCCAGCAGCGGACAGGTCGGGGGAGAGACCCAGTACTTC
CASSGQVGGETQYF
>-|TRBJ2-2|TRBV7-9|-
TGTGCCAGCAGCTTAGGGGAGCTCAACCCCGGGGAGCTGTTTTTT
CASSLGELNPGELFF
>-|TRBJ1-1|TRBV4-1|TRBD1
TGCGCCAGCAGCCAACCGACAGGGGAAGTTCGGAGTGGCACTGAAGCTTTCTTT
CASSQPTGEVRSGTEAFF
>-|TRBJ2-1|TRBV4-2|-
TGTGCCAGCAGCCAAGATTTGGGCAGGGGGGCTTACAATGAGCAGTTCTTC
CASSQDLGRGAYNEQFF
>-|TRBJ1-3|TRBV28|TRBD1
TGTGCCAGCAGTTTAATCCCGGGACAGCGCTCTGGAAACACCATATATTTT
CASSLIPGQRSGNTIYF
>once|TRBJ1-3|TRBV28|-
TGTGCCAGCAGTTACCATGGAGGGTCTGGAAACACCATATATTTT
CASSYHGGSGNTIYF
>-|TRBJ2-5|TRBV4-1|TRBD1
TGCGCCAGCAGCCAATTTGGACAGGGAAGGCGAGAGACCCAGTACTTC
CASSQFGQGRRETQYF
>once|TRBJ1-1|TRBV5-1|TRBD1
TGCGCCAGCAGCCAGAACAGGGGCACTGAAGCTTTCTTT
CASSQNRGTEAFF
>-|TRBJ1-5|TRBV29-1|TRBD1
TGCAGCGTTGCGACAGGGAATCAGCCCCAGCATTTT
CSVATGNQPQHF
>-|TRBJ1-6|TRBV19|TRBD1
TGTGCCACCAGCCATCCAGGGGGCCGAAACAGTAATTCACCCCTCCACTTT
CATSHPGGRNSNSPLHF
>-|TRBJ1-1|TRBV19|-
TGTGCCAGTAGTCTCCGCGGGGTCTTAGGAGGCACTGAAGCTTTCTTT
CASSLRGVLGGTEAFF
>-|TRBJ1-1|TRBV7-3|TRBD1
TGTGCCAGCAGCCCAGACAGGGGAAGCACTGAAGCTTTCTTT
CASSPDRGSTEAFF
>few|TRBJ1-6|TRBV30|-
TGTGCCTGGAGTGTACGTCAGGATTCACCCCTCCACTTT
CAWSVRQDSPLHF
>-|TRBJ1-4|TRBV6-5|-
TGTGCCAGCAGTTACTCAAGCGACGCACGGGGTGAAAAACTGTTTTTT
CASSYSSDARGEKLFF
>few|TRBJ1-4|TRBV10-3|-
TGTGCCATCAGTGAGTCCGTTGGAGGGGAAAAACTGTTTTTT
CAISESVGGEKLFF
>-|TRBJ1-4|TRBV5-6|-
TGTGCCAGCAGCTTGGTGGGACAATCAGCAACTAATGAAAAACTGTTTTTT
CASSLVGQSATNEKLFF
>-|TRBJ1-1|TRBV7-3|TRBD1
TGTGCCAGCAGACGAAGAGCCGGGACAGGGGGCCTACTGAGGGTGGGGACTGAAGCTTTCTTT
CASRRRAGTGGLLRVGTEAFF
>-|TRBJ2-2|TRBV7-9|-
TGTGCCAGCAGCCGACAGGCCTACACCGGGGAGCTGTTTTTT
CASSRQAYTGELFF
>-|TRBJ1-4|TRBV7-2|-
TGTGCCAGCGGTCCGGGGGGAACTAATGAAAAACTGTTTTTT
CASGPGGTNEKLFF
>-|TRBJ2-3|TRBV18|TRBD2
TGTGCCAGCTCACCACCGTCTAGCGGGGGGGCCGGAGATACGCAGTATTTT
CASSPPSSGGAGDTQYF
>-|TRBJ2-7|TRBV9|TRBD2
TGTGCCAGCAGCGTAGGGGGGGGATCGGGCTACGAGCAGTACTTC
CASSVGGGSGYEQYF
>-|TRBJ2-5|TRBV7-2|TRBD2
TGTGCCAGCAGCCCCGGGACGGGAGCGGGAGGGCAAGAGACCCAGTACTTC
CASSPGTGAGGQETQYF
>-|TRBJ2-7|TRBV4-3|-
TGCGCCAGCAGCCCAGGGAGGCCCCACGAGCAGTACTTC
CASSPGRPHEQYF
>-|TRBJ2-3|TRBV7-8|TRBD2
TGTGCCAGCAGCATGCTAGCGGGCACAGATACGCAGTATTTT
CASSMLAGTDTQYF
>-|TRBJ1-5|TRBV28|TRBD1
TGTGCCAGCAGTTTAATCGGACAGGGGGCTCGCAATCAGCCCCAGCATTTT
CASSLIGQGARNQPQHF
>once|TRBJ2-3|TRBV10-3|-
TGTGCCATCAGTGGAGGGCCCTACACAGATACGCAGTATTTT
CAISGGPYTDTQYF
>-|TRBJ1-5|TRBV10-3|TRBD1
TGTGCCGTCGGACAGGGGGCTGATCAGCCCCAGCATTTT
CAVGQGADQPQHF
>once|TRBJ2-2|TRBV13|-
TGTGCCAGCAGCTTAGGGCCGGGGGAAACCGGGGAGCTGTTTTTT
CASSLGPGETGELFF
>-|TRBJ1-6|TRBV29-1|-
TGCAGCGCTCAAGAGTCCTTTAATTCACCCCTCCACTTT
CSAQESFNSPLHF
>-|TRBJ2-7|TRBV4-2|-
TGTGCCAGCAGCCAAGTTGGTGGACTGAGTTCCTACGAGCAGTACTTC
CASSQVGGLSSYEQYF
>-|TRBJ1-2|TRBV30|-
TGTGCCTGGAGCTCGGACAGCTATGGCTACACCTTC
CAWSSDSYGYTF
>-|TRBJ2-1|TRBV6-1|TRBD2
TGTGCCAGCGACTATGGGACTAGCGGGAGAAATGAGCAGTTCTTC
CASDYGTSGRNEQFF
>-|TRBJ2-3|TRBV5-1|-
TGCGCCAGCAGCTCGGAGGTATTGGGCACAGATACGCAGTATTTT
CASSSEVLGTDTQYF